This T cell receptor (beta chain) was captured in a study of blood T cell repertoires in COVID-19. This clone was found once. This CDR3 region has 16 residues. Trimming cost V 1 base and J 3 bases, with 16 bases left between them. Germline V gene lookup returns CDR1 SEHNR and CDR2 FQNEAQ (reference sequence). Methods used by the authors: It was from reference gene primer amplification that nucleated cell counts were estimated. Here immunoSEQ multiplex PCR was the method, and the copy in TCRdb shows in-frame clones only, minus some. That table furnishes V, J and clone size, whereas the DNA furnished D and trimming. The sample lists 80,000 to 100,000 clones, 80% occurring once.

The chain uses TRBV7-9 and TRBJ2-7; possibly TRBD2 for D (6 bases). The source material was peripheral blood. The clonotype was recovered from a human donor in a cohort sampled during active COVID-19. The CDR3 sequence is CASSLGLALRNYEQYF. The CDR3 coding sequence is TGTGCCAGCAGCTTAGGGCTAGCGCTGCGAAACTACGAGCAGTACTTC.